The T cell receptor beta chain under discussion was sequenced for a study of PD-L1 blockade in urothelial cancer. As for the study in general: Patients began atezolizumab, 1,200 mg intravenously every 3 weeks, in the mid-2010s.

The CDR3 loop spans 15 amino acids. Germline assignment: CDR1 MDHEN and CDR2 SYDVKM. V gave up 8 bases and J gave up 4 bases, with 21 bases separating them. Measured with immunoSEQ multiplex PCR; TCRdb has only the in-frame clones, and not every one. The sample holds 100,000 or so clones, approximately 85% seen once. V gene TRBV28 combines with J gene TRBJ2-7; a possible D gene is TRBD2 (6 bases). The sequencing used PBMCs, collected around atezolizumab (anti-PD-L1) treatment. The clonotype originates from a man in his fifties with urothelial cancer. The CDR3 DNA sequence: TGTGCCAGCGGACTAAGCCCGGGAGTTGGTTACGAGCAGTACTTC. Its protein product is CASGLSPGVGYEQYF.